Listed below are T cell receptor beta chains from one sample, sequenced in a study of OX40 agonist ivuxolimab in advanced cancers. Repertoires were generated with immunoSEQ multiplex PCR, while TCRdb's copy carries only in-frame clones and drops some. The repertoire consists of 70,000 to 80,000 clones, with roughly 86% occurring once and the leading ten covering around 0.8%. Sample: CD4+ or CD8+ T cells sorted from blood, taken in a trial of the OX40 agonist ivuxolimab. These receptors came from an adult with an advanced solid tumor such as melanoma, head and neck, liver or kidney cancer. Each CDR3 is given with its conserved first and last residue. D genes are given only for firm matches. The size field is filled for only some rows; it gives once, few, many or a size class.

CDR3 DNA: TGTGCCAGCAGCTCCCTGACAGGGGCTAACTACGAGCAGTACTTC
CDR3 protein: CASSSLTGANYEQYF
clone size: .
D gene: TRBD1
CDR3 length: 15
J gene: TRBJ2-7
V gene: TRBV5-4

CDR3 DNA: TGTGCCAGCAGCCCGACTCTGGGAGAGACCCAGTACTTC
CDR3 protein: CASSPTLGETQYF
clone size: once
D gene: .
CDR3 length: 13
J gene: TRBJ2-5
V gene: TRBV7-8

CDR3 DNA: TGTGCCAGCAGCTTAGGCAGGGCCCCTGCCTACGAGCAGTACTTC
CDR3 protein: CASSLGRAPAYEQYF
clone size: .
D gene: .
CDR3 length: 15
J gene: TRBJ2-7
V gene: TRBV7-3

CDR3 DNA: TGTGCCAGCAGCTTACGAATTAATTACAATGAGCAGTTCTTC
CDR3 protein: CASSLRINYNEQFF
clone size: .
D gene: .
CDR3 length: 14
J gene: TRBJ2-1
V gene: TRBV7-2

CDR3 DNA: TGTGCCAGCAGCTTAGATCAGACCTCACCCCTCCACTTT
CDR3 protein: CASSLDQTSPLHF
clone size: .
D gene: .
CDR3 length: 13
J gene: TRBJ1-6
V gene: TRBV11-3

CDR3 DNA: TGTGCCAGCAGTTACTCGCGAGGGGCTATCTATGGCTACACCTTC
CDR3 protein: CASSYSRGAIYGYTF
clone size: .
D gene: .
CDR3 length: 15
J gene: TRBJ1-2
V gene: TRBV6-5

CDR3 DNA: TGTGCCAGCAGCTTTAATCCCCCCAACTATGGCTACACCTTC
CDR3 protein: CASSFNPPNYGYTF
clone size: once
D gene: .
CDR3 length: 14
J gene: TRBJ1-2
V gene: TRBV5-6

CDR3 DNA: TGTGCCAGCAGTTTGAACACCGGGGAGCTGTTTTTT
CDR3 protein: CASSLNTGELFF
clone size: .
D gene: .
CDR3 length: 12
J gene: TRBJ2-2
V gene: TRBV6-6

CDR3 DNA: TGTGCCAGCAGTTCAGGGGGGGTTTCTTACGAGCAGTACTTC
CDR3 protein: CASSSGGVSYEQYF
clone size: .
D gene: .
CDR3 length: 14
J gene: TRBJ2-7
V gene: TRBV6-1

CDR3 DNA: TGTGCCAGCAGCTTGGACAGGGGCGTCTACGAGCAGTACTTC
CDR3 protein: CASSLDRGVYEQYF
clone size: once
D gene: TRBD1
CDR3 length: 14
J gene: TRBJ2-7
V gene: TRBV11-1

CDR3 DNA: TGTGCCAGCAGCCAAGGGCTGACTAGCGGCACAGATACGCAGTATTTT
CDR3 protein: CASSQGLTSGTDTQYF
clone size: .
D gene: TRBD2
CDR3 length: 16
J gene: TRBJ2-3
V gene: TRBV4-2

CDR3 DNA: TGCGCCAGCAGCCTCGAAGCCAGGGAGAATTCACCCCTCCACTTT
CDR3 protein: CASSLEARENSPLHF
clone size: once
D gene: .
CDR3 length: 15
J gene: TRBJ1-6
V gene: TRBV4-1

CDR3 DNA: TGTGCCAGCAGCTTTGAAGCGGGTACGCAGTATTTT
CDR3 protein: CASSFEAGTQYF
clone size: .
D gene: .
CDR3 length: 12
J gene: TRBJ2-3
V gene: TRBV7-3

CDR3 DNA: TGTGCCAGCAGCTTAGCTTCTGGCAACACCGGGGAGCTGTTTTTT
CDR3 protein: CASSLASGNTGELFF
clone size: .
D gene: .
CDR3 length: 15
J gene: TRBJ2-2
V gene: TRBV11-2

CDR3 DNA: TGTGCCAGCAGTGAAGGGGGGGCCTACGAGCAGTACTTC
CDR3 protein: CASSEGGAYEQYF
clone size: .
D gene: .
CDR3 length: 13
J gene: TRBJ2-7
V gene: TRBV6-1

CDR3 DNA: TGTGCCAGCTCTGGCGGGGGCATACAGACCTACGAGCAGTACTTC
CDR3 protein: CASSGGGIQTYEQYF
clone size: .
D gene: .
CDR3 length: 15
J gene: TRBJ2-7
V gene: TRBV2

CDR3 DNA: TGCGCCAGCAGCTGGGAGACAGGGGGCTTCTATGAGCAGTTCTTC
CDR3 protein: CASSWETGGFYEQFF
clone size: .
D gene: TRBD1
CDR3 length: 15
J gene: TRBJ2-1
V gene: TRBV5-1